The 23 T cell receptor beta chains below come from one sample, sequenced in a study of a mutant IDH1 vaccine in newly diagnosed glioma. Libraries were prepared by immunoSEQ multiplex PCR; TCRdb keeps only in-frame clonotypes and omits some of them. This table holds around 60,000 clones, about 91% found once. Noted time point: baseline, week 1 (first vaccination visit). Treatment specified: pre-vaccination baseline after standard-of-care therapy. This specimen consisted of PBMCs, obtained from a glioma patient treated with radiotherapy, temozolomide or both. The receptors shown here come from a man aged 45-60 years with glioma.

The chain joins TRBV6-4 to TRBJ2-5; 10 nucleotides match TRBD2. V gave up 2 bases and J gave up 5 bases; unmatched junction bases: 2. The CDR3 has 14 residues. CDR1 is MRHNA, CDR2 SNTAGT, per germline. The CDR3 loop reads CASSDLAGDETQYF. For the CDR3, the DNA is TGTGCCAGCAGTGACCTAGCGGGGGATGAGACCCAGTACTTC.

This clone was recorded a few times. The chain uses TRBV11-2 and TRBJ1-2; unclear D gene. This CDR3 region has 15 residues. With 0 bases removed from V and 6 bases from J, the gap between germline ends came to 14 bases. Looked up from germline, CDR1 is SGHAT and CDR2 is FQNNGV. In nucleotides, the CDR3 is TGTGCCAGCAGCTTAGATCCAGACGGAACGCATGGCTACACCTTC. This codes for CASSLDPDGTHGYTF.

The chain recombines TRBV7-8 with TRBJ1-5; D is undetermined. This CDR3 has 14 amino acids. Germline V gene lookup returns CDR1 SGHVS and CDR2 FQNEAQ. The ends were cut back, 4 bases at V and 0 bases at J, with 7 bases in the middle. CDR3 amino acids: CASSSTDSNQPQHF. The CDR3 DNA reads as TGTGCCAGCAGCTCCACTGATAGCAATCAGCCCCAGCATTTT.

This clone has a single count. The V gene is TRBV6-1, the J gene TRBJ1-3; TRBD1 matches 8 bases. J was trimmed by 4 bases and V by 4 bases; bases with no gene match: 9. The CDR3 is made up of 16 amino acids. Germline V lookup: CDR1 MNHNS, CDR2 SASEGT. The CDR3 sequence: CASSASTGGPGNTIYF. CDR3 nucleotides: TGTGCCAGCAGTGCCTCTACAGGGGGACCAGGAAACACCATATATTTT.

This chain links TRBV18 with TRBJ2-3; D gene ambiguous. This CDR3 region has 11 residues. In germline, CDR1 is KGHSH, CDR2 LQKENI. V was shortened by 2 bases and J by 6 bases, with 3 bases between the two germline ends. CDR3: CASSPGDTQYF. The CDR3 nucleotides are TGTGCCAGCTCACCAGGGGATACGCAGTATTTT.

CDR3 sequence reads: CASSIDVRPSGNTIYF. As DNA, the CDR3 is TGTGCCAGTAGTATAGATGTGAGACCCTCTGGAAACACCATATATTTT. The chain has TRBV19 and TRBJ1-3; D remains unclear. The CDR3 is 16 residues long. V was trimmed by 0 bases and J by 0 bases, leaving 9 bases between them. Per the germline V gene, CDR1 is LNHDA and CDR2 is SQIVND (reference sequence).

The CDR3 spells CASSIVDRAYNEQFF. CDR3 DNA: TGTGCCAGTAGTATAGTGGACAGGGCTTACAATGAGCAGTTCTTC. The genes are TRBV19 and TRBJ2-1; 8 nucleotides align to TRBD1. Trimming took 1 base from V and 4 from J; bases not matched to a gene: 3. The CDR3 spans 15 residues. Per the germline V gene, CDR1 is LNHDA and CDR2 is SQIVND (reference sequence).

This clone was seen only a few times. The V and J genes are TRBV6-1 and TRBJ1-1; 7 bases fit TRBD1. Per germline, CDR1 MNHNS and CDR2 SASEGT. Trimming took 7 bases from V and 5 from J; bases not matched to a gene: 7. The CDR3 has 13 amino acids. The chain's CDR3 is CASIETGRTEAFF. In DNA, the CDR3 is TGTGCCAGCATTGAGACAGGGAGGACTGAAGCTTTCTTT.

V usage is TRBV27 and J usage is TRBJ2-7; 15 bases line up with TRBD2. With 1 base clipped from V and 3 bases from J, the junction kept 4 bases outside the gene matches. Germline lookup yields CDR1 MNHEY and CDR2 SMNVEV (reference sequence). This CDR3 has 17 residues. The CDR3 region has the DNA TGTGCCAGCAGTTTATTTGGACTAGCGGGAGGGCACTACGAGCAGTACTTC. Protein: CASSLFGLAGGHYEQYF.

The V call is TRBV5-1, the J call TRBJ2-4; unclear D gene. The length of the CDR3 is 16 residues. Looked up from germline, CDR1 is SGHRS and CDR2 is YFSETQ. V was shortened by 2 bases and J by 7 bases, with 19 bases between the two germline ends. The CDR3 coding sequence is TGCGCCAGCAGCTTTCGCCGACCGGGCGGCACGAACATTCAGTACTTC. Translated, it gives CASSFRRPGGTNIQYF.

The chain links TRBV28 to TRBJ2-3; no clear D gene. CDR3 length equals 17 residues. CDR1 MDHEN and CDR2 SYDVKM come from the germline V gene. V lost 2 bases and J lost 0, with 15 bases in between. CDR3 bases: TGTGCCAGCAGTTTACGACTTCTGGAGCCTAGCACAGATACGCAGTATTTT. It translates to CASSLRLLEPSTDTQYF.

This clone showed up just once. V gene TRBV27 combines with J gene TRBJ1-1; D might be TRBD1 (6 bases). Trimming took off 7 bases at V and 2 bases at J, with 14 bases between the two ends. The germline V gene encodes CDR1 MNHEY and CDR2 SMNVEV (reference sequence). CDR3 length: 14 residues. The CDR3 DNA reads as TGTGCCAGCAAGATGGGGACAAGTAACACTGAAGCTTTCTTT. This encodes CASKMGTSNTEAFF.

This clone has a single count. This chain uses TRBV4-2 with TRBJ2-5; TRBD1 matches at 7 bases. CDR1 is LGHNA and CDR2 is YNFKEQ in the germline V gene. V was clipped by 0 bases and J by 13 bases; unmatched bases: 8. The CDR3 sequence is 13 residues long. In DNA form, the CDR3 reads TGTGCCAGCAGCCAAGATAAGGGGGCCCCGGGGTACTTC. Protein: CASSQDKGAPGYF.

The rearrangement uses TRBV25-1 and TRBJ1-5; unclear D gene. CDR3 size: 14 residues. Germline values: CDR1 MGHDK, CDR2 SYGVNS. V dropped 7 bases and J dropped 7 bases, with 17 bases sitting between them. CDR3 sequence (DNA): TGTGCCAGCACCGATTCCGGGAGAAGGCAGCCCCAGCATTTT. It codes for CASTDSGRRQPQHF.

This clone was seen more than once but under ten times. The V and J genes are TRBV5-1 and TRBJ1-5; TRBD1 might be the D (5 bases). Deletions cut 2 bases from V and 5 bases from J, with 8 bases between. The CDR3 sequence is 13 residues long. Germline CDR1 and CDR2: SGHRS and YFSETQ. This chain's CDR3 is CASSLWGDQPQHF. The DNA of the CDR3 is TGCGCCAGCAGCTTATGGGGGGATCAGCCCCAGCATTTT.

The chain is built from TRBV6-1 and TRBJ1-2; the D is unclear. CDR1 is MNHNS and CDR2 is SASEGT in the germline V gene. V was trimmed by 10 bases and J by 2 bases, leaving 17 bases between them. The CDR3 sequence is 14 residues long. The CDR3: CATKAQVMNYGYTF. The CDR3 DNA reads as TGTGCCACTAAGGCCCAGGTGATGAACTATGGCTACACCTTC.

CDR3 bases: TGTGCCAGCAGTCTCACCGGGACAGGCGGAAACGGGGAGCTGTTTTTT. Amino acid sequence: CASSLTGTGGNGELFF. This sequence joins TRBV27 and TRBJ2-2, with 8 bases lining up with TRBD1. After removal of 5 bases from V and 7 bases from J, the junction contained 12 bases not matched to a gene. Germline V lookup: CDR1 MNHEY, CDR2 SMNVEV (reference sequence). The CDR3 contains 16 residues.

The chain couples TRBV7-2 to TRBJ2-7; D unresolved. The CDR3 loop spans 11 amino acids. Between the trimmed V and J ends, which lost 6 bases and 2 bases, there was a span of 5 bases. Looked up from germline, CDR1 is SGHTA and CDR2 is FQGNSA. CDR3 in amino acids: CASSRTYEQYF. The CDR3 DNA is TGTGCCAGCAGTCGTACCTACGAGCAGTACTTC.

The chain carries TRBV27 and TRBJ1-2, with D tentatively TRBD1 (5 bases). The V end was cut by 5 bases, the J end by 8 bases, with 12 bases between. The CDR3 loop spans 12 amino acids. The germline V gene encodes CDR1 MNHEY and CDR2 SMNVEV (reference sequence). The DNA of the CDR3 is TGTGCCAGCAGTCCTGCAGGGAAGGGCTACACCTTC. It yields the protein CASSPAGKGYTF.

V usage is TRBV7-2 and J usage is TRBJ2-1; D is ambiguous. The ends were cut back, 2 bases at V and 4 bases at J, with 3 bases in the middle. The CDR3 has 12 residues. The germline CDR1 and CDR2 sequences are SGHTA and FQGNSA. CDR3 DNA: TGTGCCAGCAGCTTACGATACAATGAGCAGTTCTTC. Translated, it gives CASSLRYNEQFF.

The CDR3 region is CASSVSGYYGYTF. CDR3 bases: TGTGCCAGCAGTGTCTCTGGTTACTATGGCTACACCTTC. The rearrangement links TRBV6-1 to TRBJ1-2; unclear D gene. The germline V gene encodes CDR1 MNHNS and CDR2 SASEGT. CDR3 length: 13 amino acids. V lost 4 bases and J lost 3, with 9 bases in between.

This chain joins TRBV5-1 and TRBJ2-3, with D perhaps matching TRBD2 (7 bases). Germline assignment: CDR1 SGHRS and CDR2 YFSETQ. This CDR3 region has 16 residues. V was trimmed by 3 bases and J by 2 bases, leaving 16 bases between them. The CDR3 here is CASSSLPGGPTDTQYF. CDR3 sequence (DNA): TGCGCCAGCAGCTCGCTTCCGGGGGGCCCCACAGATACGCAGTATTTT.

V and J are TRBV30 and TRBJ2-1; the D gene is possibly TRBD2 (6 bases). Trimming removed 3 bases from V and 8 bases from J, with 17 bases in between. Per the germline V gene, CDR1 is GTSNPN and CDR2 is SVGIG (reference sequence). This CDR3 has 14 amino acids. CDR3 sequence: CAWRGRGSGYEQFF. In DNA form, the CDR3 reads TGTGCCTGGAGGGGTCGAGGTAGCGGCTATGAGCAGTTCTTC.